A selection of T cell receptor beta chains follows, all from one sample in a study of cytomegalovirus exposure and HLA in healthy donors. This table comes from immunoSEQ multiplex PCR, and its TCRdb copy is limited to in-frame clones, with some not included. Of around 150,000 clones listed, roughly nine tenths are singletons. Sequenced: PBMCs. All receptors derive from a woman under 30 in good health and CMV-seropositive. The CDR3 runs from the conserved cysteine through the conserved F or W. The D gene is left open where the match is weak. Only some rows state a clone size, as once, few, many or a class for expanded clones.

V: TRBV11-2; J: TRBJ2-4; size: NA; D: NA; DNA: TGTGCCAGCAGCTTAATAGGATCCCCGCGGGCCAAAAACATTCAGTACTTC; CDR3: CASSLIGSPRAKNIQYF
V: TRBV4-1; J: TRBJ2-7; size: NA; D: NA; DNA: TGCGCCAGCAGCCAAGAACGGTGGGCTTACGAGCAGTACTTC; CDR3: CASSQERWAYEQYF
V: TRBV7-6; J: TRBJ2-1; size: NA; D: TRBD2; DNA: TGTGCCAGCAGCTTAGTGGGTAGCGGGGGGGCCAGTGGTGAGCAGTTCTTC; CDR3: CASSLVGSGGASGEQFF
V: TRBV9; J: TRBJ2-5; size: NA; D: TRBD2; DNA: TGTGCCAGCAGCGTAGAGAGCGGGGGGGCTGAGACCCAGTACTTC; CDR3: CASSVESGGAETQYF
V: TRBV27; J: TRBJ1-1; size: NA; D: NA; DNA: TGTGCCAGCAGCCCCTCGGGGAAGGTCACTGAAGCTTTCTTT; CDR3: CASSPSGKVTEAFF
V: TRBV7-2; J: TRBJ2-3; size: NA; D: TRBD2; DNA: TGTGCCAGCAGCTCTAGCGGGGGGGCAGATACGCAGTATTTT; CDR3: CASSSSGGADTQYF
V: TRBV5-1; J: TRBJ1-2; size: NA; D: TRBD1; DNA: TGCGCCAGCAGCTACTCTGGGACAGGGGTTGAAGGCTACACCTTC; CDR3: CASSYSGTGVEGYTF
V: TRBV10-3; J: TRBJ2-5; size: NA; D: NA; DNA: TGTGCCATCAGTGAGGGATTAAGGGGTGAGACCCAGTACTTC; CDR3: CAISEGLRGETQYF
V: TRBV27; J: TRBJ2-2; size: NA; D: NA; DNA: TGTGCCACCTATAACACCGGGGAGCTGTTTTTT; CDR3: CATYNTGELFF
V: TRBV30; J: TRBJ2-2; size: NA; D: NA; DNA: TGTGCCTGGAGTGCCCCGGGGGAGCTGTTTTTT; CDR3: CAWSAPGELFF
V: TRBV6-6; J: TRBJ2-5; size: NA; D: NA; DNA: TGTGCCAGCAGTTACTCGGCGGAACAGACCCAGTACTTC; CDR3: CASSYSAEQTQYF
V: TRBV19; J: TRBJ1-1; size: NA; D: TRBD1; DNA: TGTGCCAGTTACAGGGGCCAGAACACTGAAGCTTTCTTT; CDR3: CASYRGQNTEAFF
V: TRBV5-1; J: TRBJ2-1; size: NA; D: TRBD2; DNA: TGCGCCAGCGGCTCGGGGAGGACTAGCGGGAGGGAAAACAATGAGCAGTTCTTC; CDR3: CASGSGRTSGRENNEQFF
V: TRBV7-3; J: TRBJ2-1; size: NA; D: NA; DNA: TGTGCCAGCAGCCCGACTAGGGACAATGAGCAGTTCTTC; CDR3: CASSPTRDNEQFF
V: TRBV2; J: TRBJ1-5; size: few; D: NA; DNA: TGTGCCAGCAGTGCAGGGGAACAGCCCCAGCATTTT; CDR3: CASSAGEQPQHF
V: TRBV9; J: TRBJ2-3; size: NA; D: NA; DNA: TGTGCCAGCAGCGTTCTCGCGGGTGAGGATACGCAGTATTTT; CDR3: CASSVLAGEDTQYF
V: TRBV5-1; J: TRBJ2-7; size: NA; D: NA; DNA: TGCGCCAGCAGAGGAGCGCTTAGCTCCTACGAGCAGTACTTC; CDR3: CASRGALSSYEQYF
V: TRBV28; J: TRBJ2-7; size: NA; D: NA; DNA: TGTGCCAGCAGTTTATTGTCTAGCTTGGTCGACGAGCAGTACTTC; CDR3: CASSLLSSLVDEQYF
V: TRBV28; J: TRBJ1-2; size: NA; D: NA; DNA: TGTGCCAGCAGCCCACGATGGCAGGGAAACTATGGCTACACCTTC; CDR3: CASSPRWQGNYGYTF
V: TRBV27; J: TRBJ1-2; size: NA; D: TRBD1; DNA: TGTGCCAGCAGCCGGACAGGGGGTGGTCTAGGCTACACCTTC; CDR3: CASSRTGGGLGYTF
V: TRBV6-5; J: TRBJ2-5; size: NA; D: TRBD1; DNA: TGTGCCAGCAGTTACCCGAAAGAGACAGGGGAAGGGACCCAGTACTTC; CDR3: CASSYPKETGEGTQYF
V: TRBV5-4; J: TRBJ2-5; size: NA; D: TRBD2; DNA: TGTGCCAGCAGCTTGATGACTAGCGGGGGGTTGGAGACCCAGTACTTC; CDR3: CASSLMTSGGLETQYF
V: TRBV7-6; J: TRBJ1-4; size: NA; D: NA; DNA: TGTGCCAGCAGCTATGGTGGGGGCCCTAATGAAAAACTGTTTTTT; CDR3: CASSYGGGPNEKLFF
V: TRBV5-1; J: TRBJ2-3; size: NA; D: NA; DNA: TGCGCCAGCAGCTACCGACTAGACAGCACAGATACGCAGTATTTT; CDR3: CASSYRLDSTDTQYF
V: TRBV6-4; J: TRBJ2-5; size: few; D: TRBD2; DNA: TGTGCCAGCAGTGACTCGGCTAGCGGGGGCCCAGAGACCCAGTACTTC; CDR3: CASSDSASGGPETQYF
V: TRBV15; J: TRBJ2-3; size: NA; D: NA; DNA: TGTGCCACCAGCAGTCGAGCGGTGGGCGCAGATACGCAGTATTTT; CDR3: CATSSRAVGADTQYF
V: TRBV11-3; J: TRBJ2-2; size: NA; D: NA; DNA: TGTGCCAGCAGCCCCCAGTCTCCAGGGTACGGGGAGCTGTTTTTT; CDR3: CASSPQSPGYGELFF
V: TRBV19; J: TRBJ1-2; size: once; D: NA; DNA: TGTGCCAGTAGTATATCAGACTTCTATGGCTACACCTTC; CDR3: CASSISDFYGYTF
V: TRBV10-3; J: TRBJ2-3; size: NA; D: TRBD2; DNA: TGTGCCATCAGTGAGCGCATAGGGGCGGGAGGGCCGGATACGCAGTATTTT; CDR3: CAISERIGAGGPDTQYF
V: TRBV4-2; J: TRBJ2-7; size: few; D: TRBD2; DNA: TGTGCCAGCAGCCAACCTAGCGGGAGGGCCCGATACGAGCAGTACTTC; CDR3: CASSQPSGRARYEQYF
V: TRBV2; J: TRBJ2-7; size: NA; D: NA; DNA: TGTGCCAGCAGGACAACCTACGAGCAGTACTTC; CDR3: CASRTTYEQYF
V: TRBV4-2; J: TRBJ1-5; size: few; D: NA; DNA: TGTGCCAGCAGCCAAGATCCCCAGGGCAATCAGCCCCAGCATTTT; CDR3: CASSQDPQGNQPQHF
V: TRBV19; J: TRBJ2-1; size: NA; D: TRBD1; DNA: TGTGCCAGTAGTGCCAGATACAGGGGCAATGAGCAGTTCTTC; CDR3: CASSARYRGNEQFF
V: TRBV29-1; J: TRBJ1-2; size: NA; D: NA; DNA: TGCAGCGTTGAAGAAGGGGGACCAGGTTCCGCTAACTATGGCTACACCTTC; CDR3: CSVEEGGPGSANYGYTF
V: TRBV6-7; J: TRBJ2-7; size: NA; D: NA; DNA: TGTGCCAGCAGTAACGGCGGGATGTCCTACGAGCAGTACTTC; CDR3: CASSNGGMSYEQYF
V: TRBV11-2; J: TRBJ1-1; size: NA; D: NA; DNA: TGTGCCAGCAGCTTAGATGGGGACGTGGGGGCCACTGAAGCTTTCTTT; CDR3: CASSLDGDVGATEAFF
V: TRBV6-5; J: TRBJ2-1; size: NA; D: TRBD1; DNA: TGTGCCAGCTTCCACAGGGGCATCTCCTACAATGAGCAGTTCTTC; CDR3: CASFHRGISYNEQFF
V: TRBV7-2; J: TRBJ2-3; size: NA; D: TRBD2; DNA: TGTGCCAGCAGCCGCTCCGGGACTAGCGGGAGGGCCATGACAGATACGCAGTATTTT; CDR3: CASSRSGTSGRAMTDTQYF
V: TRBV28; J: TRBJ2-7; size: NA; D: TRBD2; DNA: TGTGCCAGCAGTTCGGCTAGCGGGAGCTACGAGCAGTACTTC; CDR3: CASSSASGSYEQYF
V: TRBV9; J: TRBJ2-3; size: NA; D: NA; DNA: TGTGCCAGCAGCGAGCCCCACGGAGCGGGCGTGGGCCCAGATACGCAGTATTTT; CDR3: CASSEPHGAGVGPDTQYF
V: TRBV21-1; J: TRBJ1-1; size: NA; D: NA; DNA: TGTGCCAGCAGCAAAGCGCTCCTGGGCCATAAATGCGAAGCTTTCTTT; CDR3: CASSKALLGHKCEAFF
V: TRBV27; J: TRBJ1-1; size: once; D: NA; DNA: TGTGCCAGCAGTTTCCAGGGAATAACGAACACTGAAGCTTTCTTT; CDR3: CASSFQGITNTEAFF
V: TRBV7-2; J: TRBJ1-2; size: NA; D: TRBD1; DNA: TGTGCCAGTACCACAGGGGGGAATCCCCGCGGGGGCTACACCTTC; CDR3: CASTTGGNPRGGYTF